The 5 T cell receptor beta chains below come from one sample, sequenced in a study of blood T cell repertoires in COVID-19 (dated by TCRdb to the early 2020s). Preparation of the library involved the immunoSEQ multiplex PCR assay. TCRdb took this table from immuneACCESS and kept in-frame rearrangements with V and J called. Such tables lack part of the clones; where checked against another copy, unresolved V genes explain under half of the gap, and the rest is unexplained. The table for this sample lists about 230,000 clones; around 78% of them were counted only once. The ten largest clones take up 2% to 3% of the sample. The sample comprised peripheral blood. These receptors were collected from a woman aged 70-85 years with active or convalescent COVID-19.

This clone was seen only once. This chain uses TRBV12-5 with TRBJ1-5; D not resolved. The CDR3 consists of 12 residues. The germline V gene encodes CDR1 LGHNT and CDR2 FRNRAP. Trimming shortened V by 1 base and J by 5 bases, and 3 bases separated the two germline ends. The CDR3 region has the DNA TGTGCTAGTGGTTTGGCTCATCAGCCCCAGCATTTT. It codes for CASGLAHQPQHF.

The chain uses TRBV19 and TRBJ1-6; D gene uncertain. The V and J ends lost 2 bases and 10 bases respectively, with 9 bases between them. Germline lookup yields CDR1 LNHDA and CDR2 SQIVND (reference sequence). The CDR3 has 13 residues. CDR3 in DNA: TGTGCCAGTAGTATACTGGGCAACTCACCCCTCCACTTT. Its protein product is CASSILGNSPLHF.

The chain employs TRBV19 and TRBJ2-4; TRBD1 might be the D (5 bases). The CDR3 totals 14 residues. Germline loops: CDR1 LNHDA, CDR2 SQIVND (reference sequence). V shed 5 bases and J shed 0 bases, with 8 bases lying between them. CDR3 loop: CASSPQGAKNIQYF. For the CDR3, the DNA is TGTGCCAGTAGTCCTCAGGGAGCCAAAAACATTCAGTACTTC.

This clone was detected only a few times. J is TRBJ1-4 and V is TRBV6-5; D ambiguous. The CDR3 sequence is 14 residues long. From germline, CDR1 is MNHEY and CDR2 SVGAGI. V lost 8 bases, J lost 8 bases, and 18 bases lay in between. In DNA, the CDR3 is TGTGCCAGCTCCTTTGGGTCGAGAGGGGAAAAACTGTTTTTT. It is translated as CASSFGSRGEKLFF.

V usage is TRBV23-1 and J usage is TRBJ2-3; 10 bases map to TRBD2. TRBV23-1 is annotated as an ORF whose role is uncertain. The CDR3 is made up of 18 amino acids. The V segment lost 4 bases and the J segment 2 bases; nucleotides outside the gene matches: 12. The CDR3: CASSPISSGRGHTDTQYF. The DNA for the CDR3 is TGCGCCAGCAGTCCAATCTCTAGCGGGAGAGGGCACACAGATACGCAGTATTTT.